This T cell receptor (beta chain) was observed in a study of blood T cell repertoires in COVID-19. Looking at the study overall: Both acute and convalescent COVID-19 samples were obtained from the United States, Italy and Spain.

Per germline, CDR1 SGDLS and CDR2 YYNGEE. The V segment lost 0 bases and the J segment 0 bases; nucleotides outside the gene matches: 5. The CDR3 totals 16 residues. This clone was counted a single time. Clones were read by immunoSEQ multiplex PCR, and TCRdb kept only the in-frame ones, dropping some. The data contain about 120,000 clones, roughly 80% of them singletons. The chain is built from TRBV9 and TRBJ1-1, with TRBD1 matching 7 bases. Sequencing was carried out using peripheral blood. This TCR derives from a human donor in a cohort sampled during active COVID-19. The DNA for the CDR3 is TGTGCCAGCAGCGTAGACGGACAGGAATTGAACACTGAAGCTTTCTTT. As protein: CASSVDGQELNTEAFF.